This T cell receptor (beta chain) was sequenced in a study of T cell repertoires in cytomegalovirus infection. Broader study findings: Summed frequency of public TCR beta families distinguished CMV carriers with the relevant HLA. What dominated the ex vivo response were HLA-C-restricted CMV-specific TCR beta clonotypes.

This clonotype was found once. Antigen: not known. The CDR3 runs 15 residues. Trimming cost V 6 bases and J 4 bases; bases outside gene matches: 8. Germline V CDR1 and CDR2: SEHNR, FQNEAQ (reference sequence). TCRdb reprocessed the reads via MiXCR and lists one record per CDR3 protein. This table has 150,000 to 200,000 distinct CDR3 sequences, under 30% appearing once. This receptor was identified in a human donor in good health (CMV status not recorded). Some clones in this sample may be carry-over from other donors' samples. This chain uses TRBV7-9 with TRBJ2-5, with 10 nucleotides matching TRBD2. The sequencing sample was made of PBMCs. CDR3 coding DNA: TGTGCCAGCAGGCCAAGCGGGGGGGCCGGAGAGACCCAGTACTTC. Its translation is CASRPSGGAGETQYF.